This T cell receptor (beta chain) was observed in a study of cytomegalovirus exposure and HLA in healthy donors. Study-wide background: Across some 400 genotyped donors, about 80% landed in the Caucasian-associated ancestry cluster.

No record was made of this donor's CMV serostatus. Germline V gene sequence: CDR1 MNHEY, CDR2 SVGAGI. V shed 4 bases and J shed 6 bases, with 13 bases lying between them. This CDR3 has 13 residues. The sample holds a few counts of this clone. The PCR had 60 Vbeta and 13 Jbeta primers. The assay was immunoSEQ multiplex PCR, and TCRdb's table has in-frame clones only and misses some. The data show about 140,000 clones, around 73% seen once. This TCR came from a human donor in good health. The chain couples TRBV6-5 to TRBJ2-7; possible D gene TRBD2, 5 bases. The sample comprised PBMCs. The CDR3, as DNA: TGTGCCAGCAGTTCCCTCGCTAGCCGCGAGCAGTACTTC. Residues: CASSSLASREQYF.